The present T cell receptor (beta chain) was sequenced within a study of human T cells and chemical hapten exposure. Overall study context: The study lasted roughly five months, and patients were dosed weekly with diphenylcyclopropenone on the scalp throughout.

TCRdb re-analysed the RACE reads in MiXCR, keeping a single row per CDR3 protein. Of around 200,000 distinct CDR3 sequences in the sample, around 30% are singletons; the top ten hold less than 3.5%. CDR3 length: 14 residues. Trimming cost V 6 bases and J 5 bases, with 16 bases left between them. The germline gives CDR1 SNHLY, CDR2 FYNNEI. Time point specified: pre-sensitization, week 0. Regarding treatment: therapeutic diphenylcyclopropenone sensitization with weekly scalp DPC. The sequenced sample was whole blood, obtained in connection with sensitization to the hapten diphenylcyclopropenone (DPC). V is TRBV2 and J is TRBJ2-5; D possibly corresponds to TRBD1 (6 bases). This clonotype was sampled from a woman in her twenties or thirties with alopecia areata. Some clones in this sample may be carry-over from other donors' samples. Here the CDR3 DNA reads TGTGCCAGCAGCATACAGGGTCTGTATGAGACCCAGTACTTC. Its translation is CASSIQGLYETQYF.